Here is one T cell receptor beta chain with its context. Its antigen is not identified. This entry belongs to a study of T cell responses to AZD1222 COVID-19 vaccine. Study-level points and caveats: Epitopes outside B.1.351 and B.1.1.7 mutated regions reportedly drew nearly half of spike TCRs. The study found Spike-specific TCR breadth and depth rose after two AZD1222 doses.

Generated by immunoSEQ multiplex PCR, the TCRdb table keeps only in-frame clones and is missing some. The sample lists about 78,000 clones, about 90% seen once, with roughly 24% in the top ten. CDR3 length equals 12 residues. From germline, CDR1 is WSHSY and CDR2 SAAADI. V gave up 6 bases and J gave up 5 bases, with 11 bases separating them. The rearrangement joins TRBV10-2 to TRBJ2-7; D is possibly TRBD1 (5 bases). The source was peripheral blood, collected on day 0 of AZD1222 vaccination. The clonotype comes from an adult in good health. This CDR3 is CASRTDSHEQYF. CDR3 sequence (DNA): TGCGCCAGCAGGACAGACAGCCACGAGCAGTACTTC.